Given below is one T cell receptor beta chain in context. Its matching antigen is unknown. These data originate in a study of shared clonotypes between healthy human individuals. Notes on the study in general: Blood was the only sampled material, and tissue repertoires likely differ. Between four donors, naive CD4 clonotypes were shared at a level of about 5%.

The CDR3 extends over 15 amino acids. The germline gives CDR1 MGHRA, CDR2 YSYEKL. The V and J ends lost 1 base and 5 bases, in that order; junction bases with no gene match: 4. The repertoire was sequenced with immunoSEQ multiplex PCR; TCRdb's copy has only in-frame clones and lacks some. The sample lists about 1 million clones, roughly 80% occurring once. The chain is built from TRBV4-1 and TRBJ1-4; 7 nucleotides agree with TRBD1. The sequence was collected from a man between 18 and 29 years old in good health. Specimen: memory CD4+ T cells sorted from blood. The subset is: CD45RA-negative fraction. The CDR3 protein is CASSQVRQGNEKLFF. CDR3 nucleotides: TGCGCCAGCAGCCAAGTTAGACAGGGAAATGAAAAACTGTTTTTT.